The clone carrying this T cell receptor beta chain showed up just a few times. Its antigen is currently unknown. This record comes from a study of memory CD4+ T cells and cytomegalovirus serostatus. The wider study: Healthy Belgian adult donors included nine or ten CMV-positive and some 24 CMV-negative people. Study conclusions and caveats: Suggested: most of the CMV-linked TCR signature lies in CD4+ memory cells.

Single viable CD3+CD4+CD8-CD45RO+ cells were sorted as the memory CD4+ T cells. Data came from immunoSEQ multiplex PCR; TCRdb stores just in-frame clones and leaves some out. The table records over 45,000 clones, around 76% of them present only once. The receptor's source is an adult in good health and CMV-seronegative. The sample was memory CD4+ T cells from blood.

The CDR3 sequence: CASSPSGTANTGELFF. The CDR3 DNA reads as TGTGCCAGCAGCCCCTCCGGGACAGCGAACACCGGGGAGCTGTTTTTT. The chain joins TRBV7-3 to TRBJ2-2; 7 nucleotides align to TRBD1. Germline loops: CDR1 SGHTA, CDR2 FQGTGA. Trimming at V came to 5 bases and at J to 0 bases, leaving 6 bases not matched to a gene. CDR3 length: 16 residues.